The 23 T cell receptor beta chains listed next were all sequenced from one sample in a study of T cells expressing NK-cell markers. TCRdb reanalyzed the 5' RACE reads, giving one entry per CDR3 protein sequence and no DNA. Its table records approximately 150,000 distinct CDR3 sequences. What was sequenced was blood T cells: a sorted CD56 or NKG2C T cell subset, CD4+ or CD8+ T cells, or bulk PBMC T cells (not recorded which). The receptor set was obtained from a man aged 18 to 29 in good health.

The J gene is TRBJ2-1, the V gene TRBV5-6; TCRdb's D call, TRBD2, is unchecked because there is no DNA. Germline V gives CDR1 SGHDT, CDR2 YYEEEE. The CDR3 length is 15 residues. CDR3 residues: CASSFSGGTYNEQFF.

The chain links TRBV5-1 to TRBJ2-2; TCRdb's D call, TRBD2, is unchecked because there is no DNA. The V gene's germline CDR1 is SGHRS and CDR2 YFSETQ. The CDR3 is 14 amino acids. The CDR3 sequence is CATRLARNTGELFF. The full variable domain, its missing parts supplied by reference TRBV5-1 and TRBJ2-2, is KAGVTQTPRYLIKTRGQQVTLSCSPISGHRSVSWYQQTPGQGLQFLFEYFSETQRNKGNFPGRFSGRQFSNSRSEMNVSTLELGDSALYLCATRLARNTGELFFGEGSRLTVL.

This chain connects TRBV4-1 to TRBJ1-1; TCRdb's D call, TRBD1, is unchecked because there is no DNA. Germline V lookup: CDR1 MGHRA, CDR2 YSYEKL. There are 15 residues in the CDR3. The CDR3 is CASSPSQGALTEAFF.

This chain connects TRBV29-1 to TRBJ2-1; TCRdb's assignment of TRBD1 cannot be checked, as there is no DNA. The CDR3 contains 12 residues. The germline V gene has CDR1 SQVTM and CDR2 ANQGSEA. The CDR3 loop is CSAQGPNYEQFF.

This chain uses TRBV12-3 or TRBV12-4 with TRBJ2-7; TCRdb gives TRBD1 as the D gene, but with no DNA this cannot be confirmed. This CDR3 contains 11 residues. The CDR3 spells CASRDTYEQYF.

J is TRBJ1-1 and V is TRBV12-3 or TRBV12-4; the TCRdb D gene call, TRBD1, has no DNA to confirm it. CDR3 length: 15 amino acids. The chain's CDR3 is CASSLGDRGNTEAFF.

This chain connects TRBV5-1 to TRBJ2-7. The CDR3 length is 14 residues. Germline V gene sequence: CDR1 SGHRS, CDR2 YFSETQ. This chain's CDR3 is CASSKRQDSYEQYF.

This CDR3 reads CSALVGTEVYEQYF. The chain employs TRBV20-1 and TRBJ2-7; no DNA is available, so the TRBD1 call from TCRdb remains unchecked. Germline CDR1 is DFQATT and CDR2 is SNEGSKA (reference sequence). This CDR3 has 14 amino acids.

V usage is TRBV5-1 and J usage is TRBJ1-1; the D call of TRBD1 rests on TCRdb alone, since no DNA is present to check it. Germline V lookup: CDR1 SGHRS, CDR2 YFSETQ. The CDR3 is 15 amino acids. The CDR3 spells CASRGTRNMNTEAFF.

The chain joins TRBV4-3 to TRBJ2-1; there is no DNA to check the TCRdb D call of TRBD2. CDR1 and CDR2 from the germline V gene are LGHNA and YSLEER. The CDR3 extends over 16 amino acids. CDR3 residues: CASSRGRGGVNNEQFF.

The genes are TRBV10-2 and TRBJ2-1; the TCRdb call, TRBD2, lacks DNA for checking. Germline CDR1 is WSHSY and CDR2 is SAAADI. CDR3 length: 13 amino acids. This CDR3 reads CASRETSTNEQFF.

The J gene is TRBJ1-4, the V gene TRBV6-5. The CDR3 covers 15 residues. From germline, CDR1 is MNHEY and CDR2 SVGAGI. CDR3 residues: CASSHDRTGSLKLFF.

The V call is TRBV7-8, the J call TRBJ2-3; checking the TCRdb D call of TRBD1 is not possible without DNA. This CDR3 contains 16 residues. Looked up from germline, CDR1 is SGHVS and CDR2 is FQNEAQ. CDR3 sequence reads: CASSPQTGLSTDTQYF.

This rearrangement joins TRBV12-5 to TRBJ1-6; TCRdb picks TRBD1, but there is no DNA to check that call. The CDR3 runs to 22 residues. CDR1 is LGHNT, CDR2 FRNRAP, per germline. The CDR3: CASGLLRTRWFKWGTVYSPLHF.

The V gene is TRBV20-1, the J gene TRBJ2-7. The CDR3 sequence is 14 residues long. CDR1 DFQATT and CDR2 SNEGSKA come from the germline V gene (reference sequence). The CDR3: CSAKEKKMAHEQYF.

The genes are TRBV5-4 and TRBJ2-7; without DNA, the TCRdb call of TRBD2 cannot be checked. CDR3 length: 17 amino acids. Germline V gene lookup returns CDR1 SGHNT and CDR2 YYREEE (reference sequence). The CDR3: CASSPGLAGGSSYEQYF.

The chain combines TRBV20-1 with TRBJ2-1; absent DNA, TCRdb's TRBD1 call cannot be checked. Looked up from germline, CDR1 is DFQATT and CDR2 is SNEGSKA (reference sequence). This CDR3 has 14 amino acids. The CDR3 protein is CSASRDPRYNEQFF.

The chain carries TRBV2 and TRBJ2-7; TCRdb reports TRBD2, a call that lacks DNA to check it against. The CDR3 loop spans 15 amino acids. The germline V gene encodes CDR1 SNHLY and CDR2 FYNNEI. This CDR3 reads CASSEPGLAGYEQYF.

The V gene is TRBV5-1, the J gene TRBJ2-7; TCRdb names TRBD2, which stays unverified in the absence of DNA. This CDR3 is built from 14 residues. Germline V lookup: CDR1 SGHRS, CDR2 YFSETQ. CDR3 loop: CASSPTEGPYEQYF.

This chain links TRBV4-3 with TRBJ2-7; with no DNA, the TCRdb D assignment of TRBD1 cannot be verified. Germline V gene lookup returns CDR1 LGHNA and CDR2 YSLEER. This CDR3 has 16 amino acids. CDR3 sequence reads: CASSQEVGTGGYEQYF.

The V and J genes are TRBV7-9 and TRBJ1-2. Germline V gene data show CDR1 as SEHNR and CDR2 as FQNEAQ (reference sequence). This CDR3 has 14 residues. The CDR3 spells CASSLAGQGGGYTF.

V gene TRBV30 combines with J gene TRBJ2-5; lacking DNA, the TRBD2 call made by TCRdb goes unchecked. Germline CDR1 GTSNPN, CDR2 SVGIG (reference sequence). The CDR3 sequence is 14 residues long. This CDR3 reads CAWRGQAWEETQYF.

The CDR3: CASSSTSVSYNEQFF. The V gene is TRBV7-9, the J gene TRBJ2-1; TCRdb's D call, TRBD2, is unchecked because there is no DNA. The germline V gene has CDR1 SEHNR and CDR2 FQNEAQ (reference sequence). The CDR3 covers 15 residues.